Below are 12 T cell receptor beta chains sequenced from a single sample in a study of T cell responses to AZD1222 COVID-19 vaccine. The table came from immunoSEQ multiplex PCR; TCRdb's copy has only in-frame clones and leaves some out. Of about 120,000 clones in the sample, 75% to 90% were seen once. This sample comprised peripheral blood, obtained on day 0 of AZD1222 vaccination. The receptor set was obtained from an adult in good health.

The CDR3 nucleotides are TGTGCCAGCAGCCTTCGTGGGGACGGCAATCAGCCCCAGCATTTT. Protein: CASSLRGDGNQPQHF. This chain connects TRBV6-2 or TRBV6-3 to TRBJ1-5; D possibly corresponds to TRBD1 (5 bases). V lost 6 bases and J 2 bases, leaving 14 bases between the germline ends. The germline V gene encodes CDR1 MNHEY and CDR2 SVGEGT. The CDR3 extends over 15 amino acids.

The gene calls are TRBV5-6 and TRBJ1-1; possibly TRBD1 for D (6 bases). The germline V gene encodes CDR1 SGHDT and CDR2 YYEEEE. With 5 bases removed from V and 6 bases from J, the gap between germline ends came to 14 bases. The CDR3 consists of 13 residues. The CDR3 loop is CASRPQGWSEAFF. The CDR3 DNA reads TGTGCCAGCAGGCCTCAGGGGTGGTCTGAAGCTTTCTTT.

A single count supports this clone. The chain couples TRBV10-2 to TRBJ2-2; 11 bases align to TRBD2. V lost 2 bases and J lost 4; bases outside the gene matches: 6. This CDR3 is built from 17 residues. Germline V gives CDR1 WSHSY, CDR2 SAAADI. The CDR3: CASSERVAGGVTGELFF. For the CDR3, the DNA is TGCGCCAGCAGTGAGAGGGTAGCGGGGGGGGTCACCGGGGAGCTGTTTTTT.

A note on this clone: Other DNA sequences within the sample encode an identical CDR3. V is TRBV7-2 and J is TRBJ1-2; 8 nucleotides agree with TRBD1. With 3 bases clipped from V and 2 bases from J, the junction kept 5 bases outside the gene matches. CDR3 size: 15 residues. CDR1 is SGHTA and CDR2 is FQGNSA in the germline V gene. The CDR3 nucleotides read TGTGCCAGCAGCTTGGAGACAGGGGCGAACTATGGCTACACCTTC. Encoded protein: CASSLETGANYGYTF.

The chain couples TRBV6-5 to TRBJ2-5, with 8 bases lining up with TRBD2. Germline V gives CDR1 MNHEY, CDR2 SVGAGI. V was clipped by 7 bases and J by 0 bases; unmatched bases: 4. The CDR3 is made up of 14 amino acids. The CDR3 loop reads CASKTSGYQETQYF. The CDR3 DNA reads TGTGCCAGCAAAACTAGCGGCTACCAAGAGACCCAGTACTTC.

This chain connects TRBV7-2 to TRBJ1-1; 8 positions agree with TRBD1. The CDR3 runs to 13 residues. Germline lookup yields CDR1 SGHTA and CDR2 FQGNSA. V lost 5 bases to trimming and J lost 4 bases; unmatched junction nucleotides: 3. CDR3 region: CASSVTGGTEAFF. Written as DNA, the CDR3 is TGTGCCAGCAGCGTCACAGGGGGCACTGAAGCTTTCTTT.

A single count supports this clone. CDR3 nucleotides: TGTGCCAGCAGTCAACTAGCGGGAGAGTACAATGAGCAGTTCTTC. Its protein is CASSQLAGEYNEQFF. V is TRBV28 and J is TRBJ2-1, with TRBD2 matching 11 bases. Trimming took 5 bases from V and 4 from J; bases not matched to a gene: 4. The length of the CDR3 is 15 residues. CDR1 and CDR2 from the germline V gene are MDHEN and SYDVKM.

Here the CDR3 DNA reads TGTGCCAGCAGTTACGGGACAGGGAATGGCTACACCTTC. Encoded protein: CASSYGTGNGYTF. The chain recombines TRBV6-5 with TRBJ1-2, with TRBD1 matching over 9 bases. V dropped 2 bases and J dropped 6; count of bases not matched to a gene: 1. The germline gives CDR1 MNHEY, CDR2 SVGAGI. The CDR3 totals 13 residues.

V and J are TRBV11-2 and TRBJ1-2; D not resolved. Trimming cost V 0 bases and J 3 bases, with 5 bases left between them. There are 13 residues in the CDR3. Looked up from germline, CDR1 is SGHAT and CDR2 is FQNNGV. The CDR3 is CASSLEVDYGYTF. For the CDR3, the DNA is TGTGCCAGCAGCTTAGAGGTTGACTATGGCTACACCTTC.

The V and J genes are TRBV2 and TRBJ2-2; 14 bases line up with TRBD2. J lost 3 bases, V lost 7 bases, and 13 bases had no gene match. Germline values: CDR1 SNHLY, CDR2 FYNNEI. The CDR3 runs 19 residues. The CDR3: CASNGGLAGGYTYTGELFF. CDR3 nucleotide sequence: TGTGCCAGCAATGGTGGACTAGCGGGAGGCTACACCTACACCGGGGAGCTGTTTTTT.

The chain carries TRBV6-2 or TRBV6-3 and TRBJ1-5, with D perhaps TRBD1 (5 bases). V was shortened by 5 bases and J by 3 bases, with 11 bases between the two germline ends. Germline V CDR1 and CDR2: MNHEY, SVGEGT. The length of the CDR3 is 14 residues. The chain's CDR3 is CASSPGNDNQPQHF. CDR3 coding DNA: TGTGCCAGCAGTCCAGGGAACGACAATCAGCCCCAGCATTTT.

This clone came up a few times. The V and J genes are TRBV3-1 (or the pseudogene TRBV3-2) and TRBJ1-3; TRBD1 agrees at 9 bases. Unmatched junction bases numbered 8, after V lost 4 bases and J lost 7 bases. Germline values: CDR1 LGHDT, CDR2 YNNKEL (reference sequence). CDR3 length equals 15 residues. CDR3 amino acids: CASSPRDREYNTIYF. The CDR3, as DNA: TGTGCCAGCAGCCCTCGGGACAGGGAGTATAACACCATATATTTT.